The next 13 T cell receptor beta chains were all read from a single sample in a study of cytomegalovirus exposure and HLA in healthy donors. Repertoires were generated with immunoSEQ multiplex PCR, while TCRdb's copy carries only in-frame clones and drops some. Of over 120,000 clones in the sample, roughly 90% were seen once. The source material was PBMCs. These receptor sequences come from a man in his late teens or twenties in good health and CMV-seropositive.

The chain employs TRBV18 and TRBJ2-3, with 9 bases aligning to TRBD2. This CDR3 has 16 residues. CDR1 and CDR2 (germline): KGHSH, LQKENI. Germline trimming cut 3 bases from V and 0 bases from J; bases unmatched to any gene: 4. CDR3 in amino acids: CASSPLSGSSTDTQYF. DNA for the CDR3: TGTGCCAGCTCACCCCTTAGCGGGAGTAGCACAGATACGCAGTATTTT.

This clone was counted once. V gene TRBV16 combines with J gene TRBJ2-1; 9 bases match TRBD1. The CDR3 is 18 amino acids. CDR1 KGHSY and CDR2 FQNENV come from the germline V gene. V was clipped by 6 bases and J by 9 bases; unmatched bases: 21. CDR3: CASSPTGGFFIPFGEQFF. The CDR3 DNA sequence: TGTGCCAGCAGTCCGACAGGGGGATTTTTTATCCCGTTCGGTGAGCAGTTCTTC.

This chain connects TRBV5-5 to TRBJ2-7, with 14 bases fitting TRBD2. Germline loops: CDR1 SGHKS, CDR2 YYEKEE (reference sequence). The CDR3 covers 17 residues. After removal of 3 bases from V and 2 bases from J, the junction contained 7 bases not matched to a gene. CDR3 loop: CASSSGTSGRATYEQYF. CDR3 DNA sequence: TGTGCCAGCAGCTCCGGGACTAGCGGGAGAGCCACCTACGAGCAGTACTTC.

The chain uses TRBV5-1 and TRBJ2-3; 9 bases are a match to TRBD2. The CDR3 runs 15 residues. CDR1 SGHRS and CDR2 YFSETQ come from the germline V gene. J was trimmed by 6 bases and V by 4 bases; bases with no gene match: 9. The CDR3 spells CASSRGTSLADTQYF. CDR3 DNA: TGCGCCAGCAGCCGCGGGACTAGCTTGGCCGATACGCAGTATTTT.

The CDR3 DNA sequence: TGTGCCAGCAGCTCACCCGGGACAGGGGACTACAATGAGCAGTTCTTC. As protein: CASSSPGTGDYNEQFF. The V call is TRBV13, the J call TRBJ2-1; 10 positions agree with TRBD1. The CDR3 length is 16 residues. V lost 4 bases and J lost 3; bases outside the gene matches: 6. Germline lookup yields CDR1 PRHDT and CDR2 FYEKMQ (reference sequence).

V and J are TRBV14 and TRBJ2-2; the D gene is possibly TRBD2 (5 bases). Germline V gene data show CDR1 as SGHDN and CDR2 as FVKESK. Trimming took 6 bases from V and 5 from J, leaving 13 bases between them. The CDR3 totals 14 residues. The CDR3 protein is CASSLITGTGELFF. The CDR3 bases are TGTGCCAGCAGTCTGATTACGGGGACCGGGGAGCTGTTTTTT. The full variable domain, in which reference TRBV14 and TRBJ2-2 provide the parts outside the CDR3, is EAGVTQFPSHSVIEKGQTVTLRCDPISGHDNLYWYRRVMGKEIKFLLHFVKESKQDESGMPNNRFLAERTGGTYSTLKVQPAELEDSGVYFCASSLITGTGELFFGEGSRLTVL.

The chain joins TRBV6-1 to TRBJ2-5; TRBD2 matches 9 bases. Trimming at V came to 6 bases and at J to 3 bases, leaving 8 bases not matched to a gene. The germline V gene encodes CDR1 MNHNS and CDR2 SASEGT. This CDR3 is 15 amino acids long. The CDR3 nucleotides are TGTGCCAGCAGAAAGAAACGACTAGCGGAAGAGACCCAGTACTTC. Protein: CASRKKRLAEETQYF.

V and J are TRBV27 and TRBJ2-7; 11 nucleotides agree with TRBD2. The germline V gene has CDR1 MNHEY and CDR2 SMNVEV (reference sequence). V lost 2 bases, J lost 0 bases, and 3 bases stayed unmatched. The CDR3 consists of 16 residues. The chain's CDR3 is CASSLTGTSGSYEQYF. CDR3 bases: TGTGCCAGCAGTTTAACCGGGACTAGCGGCTCCTACGAGCAGTACTTC.

This chain joins TRBV6-5 and TRBJ1-3; TRBD1 might be the D (5 bases). CDR3 length: 13 residues. Trimming took off 4 bases at V and 4 bases at J, with 8 bases between the two ends. Germline-derived CDR1 and CDR2 are MNHEY and SVGAGI. The CDR3 nucleotides are TGTGCCAGCAGTTCAGGGATCGGAAACACCATATATTTT. It codes for CASSSGIGNTIYF.

The rearrangement uses TRBV28 and TRBJ1-5, with D possibly matching TRBD1 (6 bases). CDR1 is MDHEN, CDR2 SYDVKM, per germline. The CDR3 is made up of 12 amino acids. Trimming shortened V by 5 bases and J by 7 bases, and 9 bases separated the two germline ends. CDR3 sequence reads: CASSTGPQPQHF. The CDR3 DNA reads TGTGCCAGCAGTACAGGGCCCCAGCCCCAGCATTTT.

This chain uses TRBV2 with TRBJ2-7, with TRBD2 matching 11 bases. The CDR3 covers 15 residues. J was trimmed by 2 bases and V by 1 base; bases with no gene match: 1. The germline V gene encodes CDR1 SNHLY and CDR2 FYNNEI. In DNA form, the CDR3 reads TGTGCCAGCAGTGAAGAACTAGCGGGGGCCTACGAGCAGTACTTC. Translation gives CASSEELAGAYEQYF.

Only one count was recorded for this clone. The chain carries TRBV29-1 and TRBJ1-1; 7 positions agree with TRBD1. CDR3 length equals 11 residues. The germline V gene encodes CDR1 SQVTM and CDR2 ANQGSEA. The V segment lost 3 bases and the J segment 6 bases; nucleotides outside the gene matches: 1. In DNA form, the CDR3 reads TGCAGCGTTGACAGGGGGTCTGAAGCTTTCTTT. Its translation: CSVDRGSEAFF.

The V gene is TRBV30, the J gene TRBJ1-6, with TRBD1 as a possible D gene (6 bases). Germline CDR1 is GTSNPN and CDR2 is SVGIG (reference sequence). The ends were cut back, 3 bases at V and 7 bases at J, with 19 bases in the middle. CDR3 length: 16 amino acids. This chain's CDR3 is CAWSKGHRVRNSPLHF. CDR3 sequence (DNA): TGTGCCTGGAGCAAGGGTCACAGGGTGAGAAATTCACCCCTCCACTTT.